This TCR beta chain originates from a study of neurological immune-mediated disorders. Background on the study: The roughly 34 patients with multiple sclerosis comprised some 30 relapsing-remitting cases and 3 secondary progressive cases.

This clonotype was seen repeatedly, ten times or more. 5'RACE with 10-nucleotide random UMIs produced the cDNA. TCRdb recomputed calls from the 5' RACE reads with MiXCR, one row per CDR3 protein. This sample yields 40,000 to 55,000 distinct CDR3 sequences, of which less than 4% are seen a single time; roughly 16% belongs to the top ten. The TCR was taken from a woman aged 45-60 years with multiple sclerosis. The sample taken for sequencing was PBMCs.

CDR3 nucleotide sequence: TGCAGTGCTCGCCCCCGGGACAGGGGACGGTACCAAGAGACCCAGTACTTC. Amino acids: CSARPRDRGRYQETQYF. The gene calls are TRBV20-1 and TRBJ2-5; TRBD1 aligns across 10 bases. V shed 5 bases, J shed 0 bases, and the junction held 12 bases outside the gene matches. From germline, CDR1 is DFQATT and CDR2 SNEGSKA (reference sequence). The CDR3 consists of 17 residues.